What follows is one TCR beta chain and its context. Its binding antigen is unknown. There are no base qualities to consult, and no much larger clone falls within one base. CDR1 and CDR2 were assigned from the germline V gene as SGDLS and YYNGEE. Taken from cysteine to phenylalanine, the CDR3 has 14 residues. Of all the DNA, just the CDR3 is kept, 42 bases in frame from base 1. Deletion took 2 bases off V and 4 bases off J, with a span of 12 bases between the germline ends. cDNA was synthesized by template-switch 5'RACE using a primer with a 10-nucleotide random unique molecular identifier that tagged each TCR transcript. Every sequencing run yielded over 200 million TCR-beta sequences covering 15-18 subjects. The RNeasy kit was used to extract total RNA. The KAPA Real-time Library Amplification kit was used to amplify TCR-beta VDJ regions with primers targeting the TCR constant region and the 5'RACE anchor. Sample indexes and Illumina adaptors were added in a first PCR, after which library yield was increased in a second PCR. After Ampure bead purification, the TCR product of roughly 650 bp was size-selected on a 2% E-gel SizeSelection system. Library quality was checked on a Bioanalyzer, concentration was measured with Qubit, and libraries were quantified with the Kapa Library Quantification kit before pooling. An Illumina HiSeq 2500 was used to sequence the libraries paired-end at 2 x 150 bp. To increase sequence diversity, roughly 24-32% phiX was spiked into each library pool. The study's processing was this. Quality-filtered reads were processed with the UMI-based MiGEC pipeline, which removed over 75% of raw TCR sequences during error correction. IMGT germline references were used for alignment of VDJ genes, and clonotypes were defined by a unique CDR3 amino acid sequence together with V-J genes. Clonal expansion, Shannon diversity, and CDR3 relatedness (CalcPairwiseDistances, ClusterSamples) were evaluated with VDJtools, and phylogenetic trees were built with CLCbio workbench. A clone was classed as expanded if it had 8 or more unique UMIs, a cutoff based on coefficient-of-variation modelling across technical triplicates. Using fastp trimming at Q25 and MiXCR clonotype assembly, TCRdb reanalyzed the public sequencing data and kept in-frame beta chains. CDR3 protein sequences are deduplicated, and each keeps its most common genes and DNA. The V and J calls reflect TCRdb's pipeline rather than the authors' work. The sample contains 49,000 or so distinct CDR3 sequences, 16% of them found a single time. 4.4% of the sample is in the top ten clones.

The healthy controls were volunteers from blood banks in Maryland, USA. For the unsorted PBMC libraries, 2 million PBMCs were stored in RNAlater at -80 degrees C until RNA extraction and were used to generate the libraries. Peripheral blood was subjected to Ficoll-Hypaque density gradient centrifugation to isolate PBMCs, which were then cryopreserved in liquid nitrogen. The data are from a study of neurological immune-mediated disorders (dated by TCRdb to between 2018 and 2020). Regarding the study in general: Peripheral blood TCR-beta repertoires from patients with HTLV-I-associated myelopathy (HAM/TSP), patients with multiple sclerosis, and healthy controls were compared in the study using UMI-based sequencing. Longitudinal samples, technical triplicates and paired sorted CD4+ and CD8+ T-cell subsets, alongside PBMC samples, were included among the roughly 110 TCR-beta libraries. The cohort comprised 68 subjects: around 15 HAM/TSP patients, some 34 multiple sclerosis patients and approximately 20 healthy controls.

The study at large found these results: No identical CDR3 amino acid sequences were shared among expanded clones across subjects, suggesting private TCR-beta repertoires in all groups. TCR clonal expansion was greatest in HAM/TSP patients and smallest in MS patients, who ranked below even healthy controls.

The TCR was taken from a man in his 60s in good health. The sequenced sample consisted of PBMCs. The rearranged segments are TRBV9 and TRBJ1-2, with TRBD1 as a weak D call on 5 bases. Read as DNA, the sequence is TGTGCCAGCAGCGTGGGGGAGGCGAGCTATGGCTACACCTTC. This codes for CASSVGEASYGYTF. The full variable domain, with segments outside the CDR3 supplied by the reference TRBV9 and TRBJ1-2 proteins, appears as DSGVTQTPKHLITATGQRVTLRCSPRSGDLSVYWYQQSLDQGLQFLIQYYNGEERAKGNILERFSAQQFPDLHSELNLSSLELGDSALYFCASSVGEASYGYTFGSGTRLTVV.